This T cell receptor (beta chain) was identified during a study of cytomegalovirus exposure and HLA in healthy donors. This clone was found a few times. The antigen is not known. The V end was cut by 3 bases, the J end by 1 base, with 9 bases between. The CDR3 length is 14 residues. Germline V gives CDR1 LNHDA, CDR2 SQIVND (reference sequence). Study results and caveats: In all likelihood, a cluster of highly shared sequence variants was a sequencing artifact. The study carried out a later analysis of TCR beta sequences. It associated some 17,000 of them with specific HLA alleles at a false discovery rate of 0.05. Later work showed greater clonal expansion in HLA-associated TCR beta chains than in equally common others. Later, TCR association rates were found to vary by HLA locus, highest for DRB1 and lowest for HLA-C.

Researchers ran the PCR with 60 Vbeta and 13 Jbeta primers. The method was immunoSEQ multiplex PCR; TCRdb's version includes in-frame clones alone and lacks a portion of them. Of about 160,000 clones in the sample, over 75% are singletons; the top ten hold 1% to 1.5%. The material sequenced was PBMCs. The chain employs TRBV19 and TRBJ2-5; D may be TRBD1 (6 bases). The source is a man in his fifties or sixties in good health and CMV-seropositive. CDR3 sequence (DNA): TGTGCCAGTAGTATTACAGGGATCCAAGAGACCCAGTACTTC. Protein sequence: CASSITGIQETQYF.